This T cell receptor beta chain was captured by sequencing in a study of regulatory T cells in long-lasting Graves disease. General study findings and limits: When disease was persistent, TRBV28, TRBJ1-2 and TRBJ2-5 were the favored segments. Newly diagnosed Graves' patients exceeded persistent ones in TCR diversity.

This clonotype was detected ten times or more. The antigen is unknown. In building TCR beta libraries, iRepertoire HTBI primers were used together with Arm-PCR of CDR3 regions. TCRdb used MiXCR to reprocess the multiplex PCR reads, holding one entry per CDR3 protein. This repertoire shows approximately 400,000 distinct CDR3 sequences, about 25% found once; its top ten account for around 24%. V lost 7 bases to trimming and J lost 0 bases, with 12 bases between them. The CDR3 contains 15 residues. CDR1 is SNHLY and CDR2 is FYNNEI in the germline V gene. Time point here: persistent/refractory GD, antithyroid drugs over 5 years with positive TRAb. Researchers made the TCR library from RNA that was extracted from PBMCs.

This material consisted of peripheral blood mononuclear cells (PBMCs), taken when the disease was refractory, from a patient treated with antithyroid drugs. The TCR was taken from a female donor with Graves disease. This sequence joins TRBV2 and TRBJ1-4; no clear D gene. The CDR3 DNA reads TGTGCCAGCAAACCTCAGAGGACAACTAATGAAAAACTGTTTTTT. Encoded protein: CASKPQRTTNEKLFF.